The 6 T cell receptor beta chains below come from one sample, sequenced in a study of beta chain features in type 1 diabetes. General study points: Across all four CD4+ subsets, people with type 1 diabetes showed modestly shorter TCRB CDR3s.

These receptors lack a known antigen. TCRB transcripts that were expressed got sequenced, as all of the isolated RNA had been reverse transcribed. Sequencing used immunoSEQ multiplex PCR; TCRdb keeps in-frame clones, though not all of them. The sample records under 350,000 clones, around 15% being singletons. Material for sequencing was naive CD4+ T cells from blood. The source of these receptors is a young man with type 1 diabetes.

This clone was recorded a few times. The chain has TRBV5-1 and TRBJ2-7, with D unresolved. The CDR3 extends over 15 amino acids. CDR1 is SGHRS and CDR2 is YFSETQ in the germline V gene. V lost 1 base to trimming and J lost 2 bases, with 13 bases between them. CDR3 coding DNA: TGCGCCAGCAGCTTGACAGTTCCCATCGCCTACGAGCAGTACTTC. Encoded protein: CASSLTVPIAYEQYF.

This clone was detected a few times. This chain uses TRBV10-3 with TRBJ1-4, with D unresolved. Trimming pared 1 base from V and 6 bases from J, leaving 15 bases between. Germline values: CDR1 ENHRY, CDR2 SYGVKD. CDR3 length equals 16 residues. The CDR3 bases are TGTGCCATCAGTGAGTATGGCGGGAAGGTTGATGAAAAACTGTTTTTT. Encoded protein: CAISEYGGKVDEKLFF.

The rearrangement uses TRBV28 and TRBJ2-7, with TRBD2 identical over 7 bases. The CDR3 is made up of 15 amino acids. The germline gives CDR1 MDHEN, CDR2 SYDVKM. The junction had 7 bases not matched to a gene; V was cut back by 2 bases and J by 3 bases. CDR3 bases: TGTGCCAGCAGTTTAGGGGGAACTAGCGACTACGAGCAGTACTTC. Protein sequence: CASSLGGTSDYEQYF.

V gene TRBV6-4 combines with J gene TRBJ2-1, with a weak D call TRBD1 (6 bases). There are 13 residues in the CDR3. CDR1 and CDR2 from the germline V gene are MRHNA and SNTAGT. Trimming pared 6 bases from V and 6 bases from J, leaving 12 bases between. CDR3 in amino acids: CASSAQGSNEQFF. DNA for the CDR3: TGTGCCAGCAGCGCACAGGGATCCAATGAGCAGTTCTTC.

The CDR3 protein is CASSARQGGVYTDTQYF. CDR3 nucleotide sequence: TGTGCCAGCAGCGCCCGACAGGGTGGGGTTTACACAGATACGCAGTATTTT. J is TRBJ2-3 and V is TRBV9, with 7 bases matching TRBD1. With V trimmed by 3 bases and J by 2 bases, 12 bases remained unmatched. The germline CDR1 and CDR2 sequences are SGDLS and YYNGEE. The CDR3 is made up of 17 amino acids. The entire variable domain, with the rest obtained from reference TRBV9 and TRBJ2-3, is as follows: DSGVTQTPKHLITATGQRVTLRCSPRSGDLSVYWYQQSLDQGLQFLIQYYNGEERAKGNILERFSAQQFPDLHSELNLSSLELGDSALYFCASSARQGGVYTDTQYFGPGTRLTVL.

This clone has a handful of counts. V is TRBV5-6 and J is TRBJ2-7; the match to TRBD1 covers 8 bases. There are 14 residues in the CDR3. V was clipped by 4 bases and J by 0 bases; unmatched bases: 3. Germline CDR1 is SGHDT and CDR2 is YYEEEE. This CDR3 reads CASSMGQVSYEQYF. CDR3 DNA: TGTGCCAGCAGCATGGGACAGGTCTCCTACGAGCAGTACTTC.